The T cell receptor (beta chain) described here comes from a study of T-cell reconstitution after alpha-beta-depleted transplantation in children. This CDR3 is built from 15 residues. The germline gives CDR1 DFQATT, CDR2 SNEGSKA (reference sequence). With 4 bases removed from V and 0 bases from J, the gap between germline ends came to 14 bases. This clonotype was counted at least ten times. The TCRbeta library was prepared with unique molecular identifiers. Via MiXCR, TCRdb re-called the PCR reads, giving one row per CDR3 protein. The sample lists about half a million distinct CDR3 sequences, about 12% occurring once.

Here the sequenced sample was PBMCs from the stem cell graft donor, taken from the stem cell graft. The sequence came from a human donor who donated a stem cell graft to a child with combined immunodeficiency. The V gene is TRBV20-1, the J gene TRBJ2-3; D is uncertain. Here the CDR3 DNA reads TGCAGTGCTACGGTCGACTCTATCAGCACAGATACGCAGTATTTT. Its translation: CSATVDSISTDTQYF.